This T cell receptor beta chain was identified in a study of blood T cell repertoires in COVID-19. Study at large: COVID-19 samples collected from the United States, Italy and Spain covered acute and convalescent phases.

The CDR3 loop spans 13 amino acids. The germline V gene has CDR1 MNHNY and CDR2 SVGAGI (reference sequence). V was pared by 6 bases and J by 6 bases, with 14 bases between. Only in-frame clones appear in the TCRdb table, and some are missing; sequencing was by immunoSEQ multiplex PCR. The data contain about 59,000 clones, 81% of them singletons. Sequencing used peripheral blood. The TCR comes from a woman of 80 years or more with active or convalescent COVID-19. The chain couples TRBV6-6 to TRBJ1-1; a weak D match, TRBD1 (5 bases). CDR3 in amino acids: CASRGRKEAEAFF. CDR3 DNA sequence: TGTGCCAGCAGGGGGCGAAAGGAAGCTGAAGCTTTCTTT.